This T cell receptor beta chain was captured by sequencing in a study of blood T cell repertoires in COVID-19. At the level of the study: Samples representing acute and convalescent COVID-19 were sourced from the United States, Italy and Spain. From T cells, B-cell-depleted T cells, or PBMCs came the material, which was cDNA or gDNA.

V was clipped by 2 bases and J by 9 bases, with 8 bases between them. The CDR3 length is 12 residues. The germline V gene has CDR1 MNHNS and CDR2 SASEGT. How the authors handled the data: Reference gene primer amplification in the assay estimated nucleated cell counts. Sequencing used immunoSEQ multiplex PCR; TCRdb keeps in-frame clones, though not all of them. V and J calls and clone size are copied from that table; D and trimming were computed from the DNA. In the table there are approximately 300,000 clones, roughly 87% of which are singletons. This receptor was identified in a man aged 18 to 30 with active or convalescent COVID-19. What was sequenced was peripheral blood. V usage is TRBV6-1 and J usage is TRBJ2-1; no firm D call. CDR3 region: CASSEYYGEQFF. CDR3 nucleotides: TGTGCCAGCAGTGAATATTACGGTGAGCAGTTCTTC.